The 17 T cell receptor beta chains in this list originate from one sample, sequenced in a study of post-analysis software for immune sequencing data. Their target antigens are unknown. Incorporated into the TCR beta cDNA libraries were unique molecular identifiers, which served to reduce PCR and sequencing biases. TCRdb reanalysed the PCR reads using MiXCR and keeps one entry per CDR3 protein. The data hold about 430,000 distinct CDR3 sequences, with over 30% observed a single time. The study, taken as a whole, reports: Roughly 5 TRBV segments occurring more often in patients than controls included TRBV5-6, TRBV5-1 and TRBV20-1.

Sequencing was done on a sample of blood. These receptor sequences come from a girl aged 2 to 10 with multiple sclerosis.

This chain links TRBV24-1 with TRBJ2-5; 9 nucleotides line up with TRBD1. V shed 5 bases and J 1 base; nucleotides not matched to a gene: 7. This CDR3 region has 16 residues. CDR1 and CDR2 (germline): KGHDR, SFDVKD. The CDR3 DNA is TGTGCCACCAGTGCCCCGGACAGGGGAGGCCAAGAGACCCAGTACTTC. Residues: CATSAPDRGGQETQYF.

The table lists this clonotype with a count of one. CDR3 DNA sequence: TGCAGTGCTCAACCATTTGGACAGGGTCGATTTTCGGCTTTCTTT. As protein: CSAQPFGQGRFSAFF. The chain links TRBV20-1 to TRBJ1-1, with 8 bases that match TRBD1. The V gene end was trimmed by 5 bases and the J gene end by 11 bases; junction bases not matched to a gene: 19. CDR3 length: 15 amino acids. The V gene's germline CDR1 is DFQATT and CDR2 SNEGSKA (reference sequence).

This chain uses TRBV12-3 or TRBV12-4 with TRBJ2-7; D is uncertain. V lost 3 bases to trimming and J lost 2 bases, with 5 bases between them. The CDR3 length is 12 residues. In DNA, the CDR3 is TGTGCCAGCAGTTTCCATCCCTACGAGCAGTACTTC. Translation gives CASSFHPYEQYF.

V is TRBV7-3 and J is TRBJ2-1, with 9 bases that match TRBD2. The germline V gene has CDR1 SGHTA and CDR2 FQGTGA. The CDR3 totals 16 residues. The V segment lost 0 bases and the J segment 10 bases; nucleotides outside the gene matches: 10. The CDR3 nucleotides read TGTGCCAGCAGCTTAACCCCTAAGCGGGAGGATTGGGAGCAGTTCTTC. This gives the protein CASSLTPKREDWEQFF.

V gene TRBV6-5 combines with J gene TRBJ2-3; the match to TRBD2 covers 13 bases. The CDR3 has 16 amino acids. V lost 4 bases, J lost 4 bases, and 5 bases stayed unmatched. Germline V gives CDR1 MNHEY, CDR2 SVGAGI. This CDR3 is CASSSTGLAGADTQYF. CDR3 nucleotides: TGTGCCAGCAGTTCTACAGGACTAGCGGGGGCAGATACGCAGTATTTT.

This chain connects TRBV29-1 to TRBJ2-7; possible D gene TRBD1, 5 bases. The CDR3 covers 14 residues. V was shortened by 6 bases and J by 2 bases, with 17 bases between the two germline ends. Germline V gene data show CDR1 as SQVTM and CDR2 as ANQGSEA. CDR3 bases: TGCAGCGTATACCTCCAGGGTGCCCCCTACGAGCAGTACTTC. Amino acid sequence: CSVYLQGAPYEQYF.

The rearrangement joins TRBV7-3 to TRBJ1-1; D possibly corresponds to TRBD1 (6 bases). This CDR3 has 16 amino acids. CDR1 SGHTA and CDR2 FQGTGA come from the germline V gene. V was pared by 4 bases and J by 1 base, with 16 bases between. The CDR3 region is CASSSRGAVGNTEAFF. The CDR3 DNA follows: TGTGCCAGCAGCTCACGGGGGGCGGTGGGGAACACTGAAGCTTTCTTT.

The sample holds a few counts of this clonotype. This chain links TRBV5-5 with TRBJ2-7; D possibly uses TRBD1 or TRBD2 (6 bases each). Germline values: CDR1 SGHKS, CDR2 YYEKEE (reference sequence). The germline V and J ends were trimmed by 2 bases and 2 bases, with 17 bases remaining between them. The CDR3 sequence is 16 residues long. DNA for the CDR3: TGTGCCAGCAGCTTTTTTTTCGCGGAGGGGGCCTACGAGCAGTACTTC. This sequence encodes CASSFFFAEGAYEQYF.

The chain employs TRBV6-2 or TRBV6-3 and TRBJ2-5; 8 positions match TRBD2. After removal of 6 bases from V and 4 bases from J, the junction contained 10 bases not matched to a gene. From germline, CDR1 is MNHEY and CDR2 SVGEGT. The CDR3 extends over 15 amino acids. CDR3 bases: TGTGCCAGCAGCTCACAAGCGGGAGCAGGAGAGACCCAGTACTTC. This encodes CASSSQAGAGETQYF.

This clonotype has just a few counts. The chain carries TRBV27 and TRBJ1-4, with unresolved D. Germline-derived CDR1 and CDR2 are MNHEY and SMNVEV (reference sequence). CDR3 length: 12 residues. Trimming pared 5 bases from V and 7 bases from J, leaving 8 bases between. Written as DNA, the CDR3 is TGTGCCAGCAGTCTAAAGGGTGAAAAACTGTTTTTT. Protein sequence: CASSLKGEKLFF.

The sample holds a few counts of this clonotype. The chain joins TRBV20-1 to TRBJ2-4, with TRBD1 matching over 7 bases. Germline CDR1 DFQATT, CDR2 SNEGSKA (reference sequence). With 7 bases clipped from V and 4 bases from J, the junction kept 7 bases outside the gene matches. The CDR3 covers 13 residues. The CDR3 loop reads CSVGQVTKNIQYF. The CDR3 nucleotides read TGCAGTGTTGGACAGGTGACAAAAAACATTCAGTACTTC.

The rearrangement uses TRBV10-3 and TRBJ1-6; a possible D gene is TRBD1 (6 bases). Per the germline V gene, CDR1 is ENHRY and CDR2 is SYGVKD. Between the trimmed V and J ends, which lost 3 bases and 0 bases, there was a span of 12 bases. The CDR3 has 17 amino acids. The CDR3 protein is CAISDINRVSYNSPLHF. CDR3 nucleotide sequence: TGTGCCATCAGTGATATCAACAGGGTCTCCTATAATTCACCCCTCCACTTT.

A few counts support this clonotype. The chain has TRBV28 and TRBJ2-7; 8 bases align to TRBD2. The CDR3 loop spans 15 amino acids. Germline V lookup: CDR1 MDHEN, CDR2 SYDVKM. The ends lost 5 bases at V and 3 bases at J; junction bases unmatched: 9. The CDR3 region is CASSPRGGPLYEQYF. CDR3 nucleotide sequence: TGTGCCAGCAGTCCCCGGGGGGGGCCTCTCTACGAGCAGTACTTC.

The chain joins TRBV7-8 to TRBJ2-7, with 8 bases lining up with TRBD1. The germline CDR1 and CDR2 sequences are SGHVS and FQNEAQ. V gave up 3 bases and J gave up 3 bases; unmatched junction bases: 4. This CDR3 has 14 residues. CDR3 in DNA: TGTGCCAGCAGCTTCGGACAGGGCATCTACGAGCAGTACTTC. Its translation: CASSFGQGIYEQYF.

This clonotype appeared a few times. This sequence joins TRBV9 and TRBJ2-3; 8 bases are shared with TRBD1. The CDR3 spans 13 residues. V was clipped by 3 bases and J by 11 bases; unmatched bases: 8. Germline CDR1 SGDLS, CDR2 YYNGEE. The chain's CDR3 is CASSAGGQGKQYF. The CDR3 bases are TGTGCCAGCAGCGCCGGCGGACAGGGCAAGCAGTATTTT.

V is TRBV10-2 and J is TRBJ1-2; D is uncertain. Germline V gene data show CDR1 as WSHSY and CDR2 as SAAADI. The CDR3 consists of 13 residues. The V end was cut by 0 bases, the J end by 10 bases, with 12 bases between. CDR3 bases: TGCGCCAGCAGTGAGTCCGGGTTGAGGGACTACACCTTC. This sequence encodes CASSESGLRDYTF.

This chain connects TRBV21-1 to TRBJ1-1; TRBD1, as called in the table, went unchecked against the DNA. TRBV21-1 is designated a pseudogene. The CDR3 has 14 residues. This CDR3 reads CASSPSQWAIEAFF. In nucleotides, the CDR3 is TGTGCCAGCAGCCCCAGCCAGTGGGCTATTGAAGCTTTCTTT.